These 18 T cell receptor beta chains share one sample of origin, sequenced in a study of cytomegalovirus exposure and HLA in healthy donors. Clones were read by immunoSEQ multiplex PCR, and TCRdb kept only the in-frame ones, dropping some. Seen here are about 110,000 clones, more than 90% observed once, and the top ten hold roughly 0.67%. Sequencing was done on a sample of PBMCs. Receptor source: a woman aged 18-29 years in good health and CMV-seronegative.

The chain links TRBV7-9 to TRBJ2-7; TRBD1 aligns across 7 bases. With 2 bases clipped from V and 1 base from J, the junction kept 2 bases outside the gene matches. Germline loops: CDR1 SEHNR, CDR2 FQNEAQ (reference sequence). CDR3 length: 14 amino acids. The CDR3 nucleotides are TGTGCCAGCAGCTTAAGGGACAGATCCTACGAGCAGTACTTC. Translation gives CASSLRDRSYEQYF.

The chain joins TRBV7-7 to TRBJ1-2, with TRBD1 matching 8 bases. Per the germline V gene, CDR1 is SSHAT and CDR2 is FNYEAQ (reference sequence). This CDR3 is built from 12 residues. The CDR3 region is CASPDRAYGYTF. CDR3 sequence (DNA): TGTGCTAGCCCGGACAGGGCCTATGGCTACACCTTC. The entire variable domain, with the rest obtained from reference TRBV7-7 and TRBJ1-2, is as follows: GAGVSQSPRYKVTKRGQDVTLRCDPISSHATLYWYQQALGQGPEFLTYFNYEAQPDKSGLPSDRFSAERPEGSISTLTIQRTEQRDSAMYRCASPDRAYGYTFGSGTRLTVV.

About this clone: Other DNA sequences in this specimen translate into the identical CDR3. J is TRBJ1-3 and V is TRBV27; D unclear. V was shortened by 2 bases and J by 4 bases, with 9 bases between the two germline ends. Germline CDR1 and CDR2: MNHEY and SMNVEV (reference sequence). This CDR3 spans 14 amino acids. CDR3 in amino acids: CASSLRGSGNTIYF. The CDR3 DNA reads as TGTGCCAGCAGTTTACGGGGTTCGGGAAACACCATATATTTT.

The V gene is TRBV5-1, the J gene TRBJ1-4; the D is unclear. V was trimmed by 3 bases and J by 8 bases, leaving 11 bases between them. The germline V gene has CDR1 SGHRS and CDR2 YFSETQ. The CDR3 has 13 residues. The CDR3 region has the DNA TGCGCCAGCAGCTCCCTGCAGAACGAAAAACTGTTTTTT. Translated: CASSSLQNEKLFF.

V and J are TRBV27 and TRBJ2-5; no reliable D call. V dropped 1 base and J dropped 3 bases, with 6 bases sitting between them. The CDR3 covers 13 residues. Germline V gene lookup returns CDR1 MNHEY and CDR2 SMNVEV (reference sequence). CDR3 residues: CASSLWAKETQYF. In DNA form, the CDR3 reads TGTGCCAGCAGTTTATGGGCCAAAGAGACCCAGTACTTC.

The V and J genes are TRBV30 and TRBJ1-5; 9 bases map to TRBD1. The CDR3 covers 18 residues. Germline CDR1 and CDR2: GTSNPN and SVGIG (reference sequence). J gave up 1 base and V 3 bases, and 13 bases lay outside the gene matches. In nucleotides, the CDR3 is TGTGCCTGGAGCGTACCGGGACAGGGTCTAGGCAGCAATCAGCCCCAGCATTTT. Residues: CAWSVPGQGLGSNQPQHF.

The V call is TRBV4-1, the J call TRBJ2-2, with TRBD2 matching over 7 bases. The CDR3 is made up of 15 amino acids. V was clipped by 4 bases and J by 7 bases; unmatched bases: 9. CDR1 and CDR2 (germline): MGHRA, YSYEKL. The CDR3 DNA reads TGCGCCAGCAGCCTCCCGAGCGGGGTTGGCGGGGAGCTGTTTTTT. Protein sequence: CASSLPSGVGGELFF.

V usage is TRBV2 and J usage is TRBJ1-1; a possible D gene is TRBD1 (5 bases). This CDR3 has 13 amino acids. The germline V gene encodes CDR1 SNHLY and CDR2 FYNNEI. Trimming cost V 4 bases and J 5 bases, with 11 bases left between them. The CDR3 bases are TGTGCCAGCAGTGTAAGGCAGGGAACTGAAGCTTTCTTT. Protein sequence: CASSVRQGTEAFF.

The gene calls are TRBV5-1 and TRBJ1-6; no reliable D call. The CDR3 extends over 16 amino acids. Trimming took off 5 bases at V and 0 bases at J, with 12 bases between the two ends. CDR1 and CDR2 from the germline V gene are SGHRS and YFSETQ. CDR3 bases: TGCGCCAGCAGATTATGGGAGAGCTCCTATAATTCACCCCTCCACTTT. This translates into CASRLWESSYNSPLHF.

The chain joins TRBV5-1 to TRBJ1-2, with 7 bases aligning to TRBD1. CDR1 is SGHRS and CDR2 is YFSETQ in the germline V gene. The CDR3 extends over 15 amino acids. V was pared by 3 bases and J by 4 bases, with 9 bases of the junction left unmatched. The chain's CDR3 is CASSSGTATSYGYTF. CDR3 sequence (DNA): TGCGCCAGCAGCTCGGGGACAGCCACCTCCTATGGCTACACCTTC.

This chain connects TRBV6-1 to TRBJ1-6; TRBD1 aligns across 8 bases. The V and J ends lost 11 bases and 6 bases, in that order; junction bases with no gene match: 9. This CDR3 spans 14 amino acids. Germline values: CDR1 MNHNS, CDR2 SASEGT. In DNA, the CDR3 is TGTGCCGCGAAAGGGACAGGAGTTAATTCACCCCTCCACTTT. Amino acid sequence: CAAKGTGVNSPLHF.

The chain is built from TRBV5-8 and TRBJ1-1; a possible D gene is TRBD1 (6 bases). CDR1 is SGHTS, CDR2 YDEGEE, per germline. Trimming removed 4 bases at V and 6 bases at J, with 10 bases between. There are 12 residues in the CDR3. DNA for the CDR3: TGTGCCAGCAGCATCAGACAGGCTGAAGCTTTCTTT. Protein product: CASSIRQAEAFF.

This chain uses TRBV19 with TRBJ1-5, with D hard to call. CDR1 and CDR2 (germline): LNHDA, SQIVND (reference sequence). Trimming took 7 bases from V and 0 from J, leaving 10 bases between them. The CDR3 has 14 amino acids. CDR3 DNA: TGTGCCAGTACCGACCGGGATAGCAATCAGCCCCAGCATTTT. Protein sequence: CASTDRDSNQPQHF. The full variable domain, with the rest looked up from reference TRBV19 and TRBJ1-5, is DGGITQSPKYLFRKEGQNVTLSCEQNLNHDAMYWYRQDPGQGLRLIYYSQIVNDFQKGDIAEGYSVSREKKESFPLTVTSAQKNPTAFYLCASTDRDSNQPQHFGDGTRLSIL.

The chain employs TRBV7-6 and TRBJ2-7; 12 bases match TRBD2. Trimming cost V 5 bases and J 7 bases; bases outside gene matches: 12. The CDR3 covers 16 residues. Per the germline V gene, CDR1 is SGHVS and CDR2 is FNYEAQ. CDR3 coding DNA: TGTGCCAGCAGCGAATCTCTAGCGGGGGGGCCGGGTGAGCAGTACTTC. This gives the protein CASSESLAGGPGEQYF. Full variable domain (remainder filled in from reference TRBV7-6 and TRBJ2-7): GAGVSQSPRYKVTKRGQDVALRCDPISGHVSLYWYRQALGQGPEFLTYFNYEAQQDKSGLPNDRFSAERPEGSISTLTIQRTEQRDSAMYRCASSESLAGGPGEQYFGPGTRLTVT.

This chain joins TRBV7-2 and TRBJ1-2; tentatively, D is TRBD1 (5 bases). Germline CDR1 SGHTA, CDR2 FQGNSA. The CDR3 spans 14 residues. V dropped 6 bases and J dropped 3 bases, with 14 bases sitting between them. The DNA of the CDR3 is TGTGCCAGCAGTTATAGCGGGGGTGACTATGGCTACACCTTC. Protein: CASSYSGGDYGYTF.

The chain joins TRBV5-1 to TRBJ2-1, with TRBD1 identical over 10 bases. Germline values: CDR1 SGHRS, CDR2 YFSETQ. This CDR3 comprises 20 residues. The trim removed 4 bases at V and 6 bases at J, leaving 22 bases unmatched. Here the CDR3 DNA reads TGCGCCAGCAGCACCACACGGGGGGACAGGGGCCGGGCTGATCTCAATGAGCAGTTCTTC. It translates to CASSTTRGDRGRADLNEQFF.

V is TRBV2 and J is TRBJ2-1; maybe TRBD2 (5 bases). Germline values: CDR1 SNHLY, CDR2 FYNNEI. V lost 3 bases to trimming and J lost 6 bases, with 9 bases between them. This CDR3 has 13 amino acids. The CDR3 nucleotides are TGTGCCAGCAGTGACCGGCGGGCCAATGAGCAGTTCTTC. Translated, it gives CASSDRRANEQFF.

The chain recombines TRBV5-1 with TRBJ1-5; D is unresolved. In germline, CDR1 is SGHRS, CDR2 YFSETQ. CDR3 length: 15 amino acids. With 0 bases removed from V and 3 bases from J, the gap between germline ends came to 10 bases. CDR3 protein: CASSLVSGSNQPQHF. For the CDR3, the DNA is TGCGCCAGCAGCTTGGTTTCGGGTTCCAATCAGCCCCAGCATTTT. The full variable domain, in which reference TRBV5-1 and TRBJ1-5 provide the parts outside the CDR3, is KAGVTQTPRYLIKTRGQQVTLSCSPISGHRSVSWYQQTPGQGLQFLFEYFSETQRNKGNFPGRFSGRQFSNSRSEMNVSTLELGDSALYLCASSLVSGSNQPQHFGDGTRLSIL.